This T cell receptor beta chain was profiled in a study of Ad26.COV2.S vaccination and SARS-CoV-2 variants. Study details: Donor got 5x10^10 or 1x10^11 viral particles of Ad26.COV2.S. Study-wide results and limits: Using TCR breadth and depth analyses may have led to underestimated total T cell responses.

The treatment here: about 20 received Ad26.COV2.S at low or high dose, single or two shots; about 5 received placebo; per-sample allocation not given. All samples were drawn on day 63, counting from the first vaccine or placebo injection. An adult donor aged 18-55 years was enrolled in Boston. Remarks on this clone: The antigen is undetermined.

Produced via immunoSEQ multiplex PCR; TCRdb's table is partial and in-frame only. The sample includes roughly 700,000 clones, roughly nine tenths of them seen just once. This CDR3 has 15 amino acids. V was pared by 4 bases and J by 1 base, with 13 bases between. Per germline, CDR1 LGHDT and CDR2 YNNKEL (reference sequence). This receptor was identified in a person aged 18-65 years who received the Ad26.COV2.S COVID-19 vaccine or a placebo. The specimen was peripheral blood, collected in a trial of Ad26.COV2.S vaccine versus placebo. The chain is built from TRBV3-1 (or the pseudogene TRBV3-2) and TRBJ1-1; no firm D call. CDR3 region: CASSPHSSKNTEAFF. CDR3 sequence (DNA): TGTGCCAGCAGCCCCCACTCATCCAAGAACACTGAAGCTTTCTTT.